The following is a T cell receptor (beta chain) sequence with its context. Its antigen is as yet unknown. V was pared by 5 bases and J by 6 bases, with 11 bases between. The CDR3 contains 12 residues. Per germline, CDR1 GTSNPN and CDR2 SVGIG (reference sequence). The data derive from a study of chemoradiotherapy in HPV16-positive cancers. Over chemoradiotherapy, repertoires were sampled more than once. Study-level findings and limits: Better recurrence-free survival went with HPV-responsive T-cell expansion in HPV16-positive patients. Non-HPV-specific T cells did not expand in tumors during treatment, whereas candidate HPV-specific clones and E7-related motifs did.

Data came from immunoSEQ multiplex PCR; TCRdb stores just in-frame clones and leaves some out. The profile shows tens of thousands of clones, roughly 90% of them singletons. This specimen was blood, taken from a patient who underwent chemoradiotherapy. The chain uses TRBV30 and TRBJ2-4; D might be TRBD2 (5 bases). This TCR was sampled from a human donor with HPV-associated anogenital cancer. The CDR3 loop is CAWDGDTNIQYF. DNA of the CDR3: TGTGCCTGGGACGGGGATACAAACATTCAGTACTTC.